Each of the 8 T cell receptor beta chains below was sequenced from the same sample in a study of T cells in Graves' hyperthyroidism and ophthalmopathy. Amplified TCR beta CDR3 regions came from RNA transcripts. The study used the HTBI primer set for a first-round RT-PCR of the TCR CDR3. TCRdb independently ran MiXCR on the multiplex PCR reads; one entry per CDR3 protein. The sample shows around 350,000 distinct CDR3 sequences, 13% of them seen only once. Sequencing input: blood. These receptors were taken from a young woman with Graves' hyperthyroidism.

CDR3 sequence reads: CASSTPGQSYEQYF. Here the CDR3 DNA reads TGTGCCAGCAGCACCCCCGGACAAAGCTACGAGCAGTACTTC. The rearrangement links TRBV7-2 to TRBJ2-7, with a weak D call TRBD1 (5 bases). This CDR3 comprises 14 residues. Per the germline V gene, CDR1 is SGHTA and CDR2 is FQGNSA. Deletions cut 5 bases from V and 3 bases from J, with 14 bases between.

As for this clonotype: This may arise from a read error, as a much more abundant clone is one base away. This rearrangement joins TRBV30 to TRBJ1-1; D is unclear. The length of the CDR3 is 13 residues. The V and J ends lost 0 bases and 4 bases respectively, with 9 bases between them. Germline CDR1 GTSNPN, CDR2 SVGIG (reference sequence). Here the CDR3 DNA reads TGTGCCTGGAGTGTACGTAATACCACTGAAGCTTTCTTT. This gives the protein CAWSVRNTTEAFF.

This clonotype was counted ten times or more. The chain has TRBV28 and TRBJ1-5; D is unresolved. The CDR3 consists of 11 residues. CDR1 and CDR2 from the germline V gene are MDHEN and SYDVKM. V was shortened by 4 bases and J by 7 bases, with 5 bases between the two germline ends. The CDR3 DNA is TGTGCCAGCAGTTCCCACCAGCCCCAGCATTTT. Translating gives CASSSHQPQHF.

This clonotype was seen repeatedly, ten times or more. The rearrangement joins TRBV3-1 to TRBJ2-3; no firm D call. CDR1 LGHDT and CDR2 YNNKEL come from the germline V gene (reference sequence). Trimming cost V 0 bases and J 1 base, with 8 bases left between them. The CDR3 length is 15 residues. Written as DNA, the CDR3 is TGTGCCAGCAGCCAAGATAGAATCCGCACAGATACGCAGTATTTT. It translates to CASSQDRIRTDTQYF.

This clonotype was recorded only once. This chain connects TRBV5-1 to TRBJ2-2; tentatively, D is TRBD2 (7 bases). CDR3 size: 15 residues. V was clipped by 4 bases and J by 6 bases, with 16 bases between them. The germline gives CDR1 SGHRS, CDR2 YFSETQ. The CDR3 coding sequence is TGCGCCAGCAGCGTGGGGGCGGGAGCGTCCGGGGAGCTGTTTTTT. This sequence encodes CASSVGAGASGELFF.

This clonotype has a count of ten or more. V is TRBV30 and J is TRBJ2-5; TRBD1 is a possible D gene (7 bases). This CDR3 spans 16 amino acids. Looked up from germline, CDR1 is GTSNPN and CDR2 is SVGIG (reference sequence). V was pared by 5 bases and J by 6 bases, with 25 bases between. The CDR3 is CAWGRGIRQGTKTQYF. In DNA, the CDR3 is TGTGCCTGGGGACGGGGGATCAGACAGGGAACAAAGACCCAGTACTTC.

This CDR3 reads CASSYSMGYSYEQYF. In DNA, the CDR3 is TGTGCCAGCAGTTACTCGATGGGATACTCCTACGAGCAGTACTTC. The J gene is TRBJ2-7, the V gene TRBV6-5, with no clear D. The CDR3 length is 15 residues. V was shortened by 0 bases and J by 0 bases, with 9 bases between the two germline ends. The germline CDR1 and CDR2 sequences are MNHEY and SVGAGI.

In this sample, this clonotype turned up many times. The rearrangement joins TRBV28 to TRBJ1-2, with 7 bases matching TRBD1. V gave up 5 bases and J gave up 6 bases; unmatched junction bases: 9. The CDR3 has 14 amino acids. CDR1 and CDR2 from the germline V gene are MDHEN and SYDVKM. CDR3: CASSTPTGRHGYTF. The DNA of the CDR3 is TGTGCCAGCAGTACGCCGACAGGGCGCCATGGCTACACCTTC.